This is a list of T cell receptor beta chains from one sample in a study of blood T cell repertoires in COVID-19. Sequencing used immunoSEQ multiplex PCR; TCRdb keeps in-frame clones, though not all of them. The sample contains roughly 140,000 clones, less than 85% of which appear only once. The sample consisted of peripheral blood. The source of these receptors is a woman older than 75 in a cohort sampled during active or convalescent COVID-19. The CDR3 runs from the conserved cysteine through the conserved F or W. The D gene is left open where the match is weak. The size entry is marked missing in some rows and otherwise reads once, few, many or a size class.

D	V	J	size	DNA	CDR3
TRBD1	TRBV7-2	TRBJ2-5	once	TGTGCCAGCAGCCCGACGACAGGGGTAGAGACCCAGTACTTC	CASSPTTGVETQYF
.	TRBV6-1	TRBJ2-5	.	TGTGCCAGCAGTGATGGCACAGGATTGGAGACCCAGTACTTC	CASSDGTGLETQYF
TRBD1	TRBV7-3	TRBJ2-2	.	TGTGCCAGCAGCTTAGCCCACAGGGGGACCGGGGAGCTGTTTTTT	CASSLAHRGTGELFF
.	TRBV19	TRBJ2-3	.	TGTGCCAGTAGTCCCGGTACAGATACGCAGTATTTT	CASSPGTDTQYF
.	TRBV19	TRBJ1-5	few	TGTGCCAGTAGTATAGGGCGGACAGATAGCAATCAGCCCCAGCATTTT	CASSIGRTDSNQPQHF
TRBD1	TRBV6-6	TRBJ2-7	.	TGTGCCAGCAGTTTCGTAGACAGGGCACTCTACGAGCAGTACTTC	CASSFVDRALYEQYF
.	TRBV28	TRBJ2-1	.	TGTGCCAGCAGAGGAAATAGCGGAAGCTCTTTTCACGAGCAGTTCTTC	CASRGNSGSSFHEQFF
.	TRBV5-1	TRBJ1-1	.	TGCGCCAGCAGCTTGGGGGAGGGCACTGAAGCTTTCTTT	CASSLGEGTEAFF
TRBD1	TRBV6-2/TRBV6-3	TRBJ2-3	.	TGTGCCAGCAGTCCCGGGACAGCTATAGATACGCAGTATTTT	CASSPGTAIDTQYF
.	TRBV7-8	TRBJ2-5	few	TGTGCCAGCAGCTACTTTCAACAAGAGACCCAGTACTTC	CASSYFQQETQYF
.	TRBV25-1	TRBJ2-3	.	TGTGCCAGCAGAAGGGGGGATACGCAGTATTTT	CASRRGDTQYF
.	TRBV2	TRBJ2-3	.	TGTGCCAGCAGTGAACGAGTAGCGCAGTATTTT	CASSERVAQYF
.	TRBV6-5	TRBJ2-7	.	TGTGCCAGCAGTTACCTAGCGACTAGCTCCTACGAGCAGTACTTC	CASSYLATSSYEQYF
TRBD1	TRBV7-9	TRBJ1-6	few	TGTGCCAGCAGCGAGACAGGGCGCAATTCACCCCTCCACTTT	CASSETGRNSPLHF
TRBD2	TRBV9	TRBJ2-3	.	TGTGCCAGCAGACCAGTTAGCGGGGGGGCGGATACGCAGTATTTT	CASRPVSGGADTQYF
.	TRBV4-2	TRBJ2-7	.	TGTGCCAGCAGCCAAGTACGTCTCGGAGCCTACGAGCAGTACTTC	CASSQVRLGAYEQYF
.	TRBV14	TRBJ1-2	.	TGTGCCAGCAGCCAAGACCCAGGGAACTATGGCTACACCTTC	CASSQDPGNYGYTF
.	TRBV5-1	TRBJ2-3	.	TGCGCCAGCAGCTTTCTAGCTAGCACAGATACGCAGTATTTT	CASSFLASTDTQYF
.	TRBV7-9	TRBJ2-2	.	TGTGCCAGCAGCTTAATGGGGGGGAACACCGGGGAGCTGTTTTTT	CASSLMGGNTGELFF
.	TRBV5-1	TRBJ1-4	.	TGCGCCAGCAGTCGGACGCCAGGGTTTAATGAAAAACTGTTTTTT	CASSRTPGFNEKLFF
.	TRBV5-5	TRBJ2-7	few	TGTGCCAGCAGCTTGAGCAGGGGAACCTACGAGCAGTACTTC	CASSLSRGTYEQYF
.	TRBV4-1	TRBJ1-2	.	TGCGCCAGCAGCCCCCCGGGGGTGGTTAACTATGGCTACACCTTC	CASSPPGVVNYGYTF
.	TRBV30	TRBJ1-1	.	TGTGCCTGTGGGAGGGGTGAAGCTTTCTTT	CACGRGEAFF
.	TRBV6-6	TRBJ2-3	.	TGTGCCAGCAGTCCCGGGACTCCCCGGGCCTCGCGGCAGTATTTT	CASSPGTPRASRQYF
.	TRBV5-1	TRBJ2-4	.	TGCGCCAGCAGCTTGTTGACTAGTACGCAAAACATTCAGTACTTC	CASSLLTSTQNIQYF